These 10 T cell receptor beta chains were all obtained from the same sample, sequenced in a study of blood T cell repertoires in COVID-19. This table comes from immunoSEQ multiplex PCR, and its TCRdb copy is limited to in-frame clones, with some not included. The data hold more than 95,000 clones, with around 83% observed a single time. The specimen sequenced was peripheral blood. The receptor set was obtained from a man aged 60 to 69 with acute or convalescent COVID-19.

The genes are TRBV30 and TRBJ2-7; TRBD1 agrees at 7 bases. CDR1 is GTSNPN and CDR2 is SVGIG in the germline V gene (reference sequence). The CDR3 length is 16 residues. The V and J ends lost 0 bases and 2 bases, in that order; junction bases with no gene match: 10. The CDR3, as DNA: TGTGCCTGGAGTGTATTCGACAGGGAAAAGCCCTACGAGCAGTACTTC. Its protein is CAWSVFDREKPYEQYF.

This chain connects TRBV5-5 to TRBJ1-1, with D perhaps matching TRBD1 (5 bases). With 1 base removed from V and 0 bases from J, the gap between germline ends came to 16 bases. Germline V gives CDR1 SGHKS, CDR2 YYEKEE (reference sequence). The CDR3 runs 17 residues. Here the CDR3 DNA reads TGTGCCAGCAGCTTGAAGAGGACGGGACTCCTGAACACTGAAGCTTTCTTT. This translates into CASSLKRTGLLNTEAFF. The variable domain in full, completed from reference TRBV5-5 and TRBJ1-1, reads DAGVTQSPTHLIKTRGQQVTLRCSPISGHKSVSWYQQVLGQGPQFIFQYYEKEERGRGNFPDRFSARQFPNYSSELNVNALLLGDSALYLCASSLKRTGLLNTEAFFGQGTRLTVV.

CDR3 in amino acids: CASSARGDTQYF. DNA of the CDR3: TGCGCCAGCAGCGCCCGCGGGGATACGCAGTATTTT. The chain joins TRBV5-1 to TRBJ2-3; a weak D match, TRBD2 (5 bases). V was cut by 4 bases and J by 6 bases, with 9 bases left in between. The length of the CDR3 is 12 residues. Germline values: CDR1 SGHRS, CDR2 YFSETQ. The whole variable domain, remainder taken from reference TRBV5-1 and TRBJ2-3, is KAGVTQTPRYLIKTRGQQVTLSCSPISGHRSVSWYQQTPGQGLQFLFEYFSETQRNKGNFPGRFSGRQFSNSRSEMNVSTLELGDSALYLCASSARGDTQYFGPGTRLTVL.

This chain links TRBV19 with TRBJ1-3; D unclear. Trimming cost V 7 bases and J 0 bases, with 7 bases left between them. This CDR3 is built from 13 residues. The germline gives CDR1 LNHDA, CDR2 SQIVND (reference sequence). Here the CDR3 reads CASTGSSGNTIYF. In nucleotides, the CDR3 is TGTGCCAGTACCGGGAGCTCTGGAAACACCATATATTTT.

V is TRBV7-3 and J is TRBJ2-2; 10 bases align to TRBD1. The germline gives CDR1 SGHTA, CDR2 FQGTGA. The CDR3 runs 15 residues. J gave up 2 bases and V 5 bases, and 2 bases lay outside the gene matches. CDR3: CASSRQGANTGELFF. CDR3 nucleotide sequence: TGTGCCAGCAGCCGACAGGGGGCAAACACCGGGGAGCTGTTTTTT.

The V and J genes are TRBV28 and TRBJ1-5; tentatively, D is TRBD1 (5 bases). The V gene's germline CDR1 is MDHEN and CDR2 SYDVKM. Trimming stripped 8 bases from V and 3 bases from J, with 23 bases between. CDR3 size: 17 residues. The CDR3 region has the DNA TGTGCCAGCTTCTCACGGGGGGAAGGGTATCTCAATCAGCCCCAGCATTTT. Translation gives CASFSRGEGYLNQPQHF. Full variable domain (remainder filled in from reference TRBV28 and TRBJ1-5): DVKVTQSSRYLVKRTGEKVFLECVQDMDHENMFWYRQDPGLGLRLIYFSYDVKMKEKGDIPEGYSVSREKKERFSLILESASTNQTSMYLCASFSRGEGYLNQPQHFGDGTRLSIL.

V usage is TRBV28 and J usage is TRBJ2-5; 12 bases are shared with TRBD2. After removal of 6 bases from V and 3 bases from J, the junction contained 8 bases not matched to a gene. CDR1 and CDR2 (germline): MDHEN, SYDVKM. This CDR3 has 16 amino acids. Written as DNA, the CDR3 is TGTGCCAGCAGACTAGGACTAGCGGGAAAAAAAGAGACCCAGTACTTC. This gives the protein CASRLGLAGKKETQYF.

The rearrangement uses TRBV7-9 and TRBJ2-4; 8 bases fit TRBD1. Trimming removed 8 bases from V and 1 base from J; junction bases left unmatched: 13. Per the germline V gene, CDR1 is SEHNR and CDR2 is FQNEAQ (reference sequence). The CDR3 totals 17 residues. CDR3 bases: TGTGCCAGCGGCGAGGGGAGGCAGGGGGCGGCCAAAAACATTCAGTACTTC. It codes for CASGEGRQGAAKNIQYF.

This clone was detected only a few times. The V call is TRBV3-1 (or the pseudogene TRBV3-2), the J call TRBJ2-7, with 10 bases that match TRBD2. This CDR3 is built from 15 residues. V lost 8 bases to trimming and J lost 1 base; unmatched junction nucleotides: 8. CDR1 is LGHDT and CDR2 is YNNKEL in the germline V gene (reference sequence). In DNA, the CDR3 is TGTGCCAGCTCCCCTAGCGGGGGTGGGTCCTACGAGCAGTACTTC. This encodes CASSPSGGGSYEQYF.

This chain connects TRBV18 to TRBJ2-7; the match to TRBD1 covers 7 bases. CDR3 length: 14 residues. Germline V gene lookup returns CDR1 KGHSH and CDR2 LQKENI. J lost 5 bases, V lost 4 bases, and 8 bases had no gene match. In DNA, the CDR3 is TGTGCCAGCTCACTTTTCGGACAGGCGGACGAGCAGTACTTC. Its protein is CASSLFGQADEQYF. The full variable domain, rest sourced from reference TRBV18 and TRBJ2-7, is NAGVMQNPRHLVRRRGQEARLRCSPMKGHSHVYWYRQLPEEGLKFMVYLQKENIIDESGMPKERFSAEFPKEGPSILRIQQVVRGDSAAYFCASSLFGQADEQYFGPGTRLTVT.